This T cell receptor (beta chain) was sequenced for a study of blood T cell repertoires in COVID-19. V was shortened by 5 bases and J by 2 bases, with 13 bases between the two germline ends. Germline V lookup: CDR1 SNHLY, CDR2 FYNNEI. This CDR3 contains 15 residues. The protocol was immunoSEQ multiplex PCR, while the TCRdb copy is restricted to in-frame clones and leaves out a portion. The profile shows about 86,000 clones, about four fifths of them singletons. The TCR comes from a woman older than 75 with acute or convalescent COVID-19. The sample consisted of peripheral blood. The chain is built from TRBV2 and TRBJ1-5, with D possibly TRBD1 on 6 matching bases. This chain's CDR3 is CASSTDSSRNQPQHF. The DNA of the CDR3 is TGTGCCAGCAGTACGGACAGCTCGCGCAATCAGCCCCAGCATTTT. The full variable domain, with the rest looked up from reference TRBV2 and TRBJ1-5, is EPEVTQTPSHQVTQMGQEVILRCVPISNHLYFYWYRQILGQKVEFLVSFYNNEISEKSEIFDDQFSVERPDGSNFTLKIRSTKLEDSAMYFCASSTDSSRNQPQHFGDGTRLSIL.